This TCR beta chain was identified during a study of cytomegalovirus exposure and HLA in healthy donors. Broader study findings: Confirmation was obtained in vitro that a few CMV-associated chains are specific for CMV antigens. Analysis performed later showed TCR beta chains linked to HLA being more clonally expanded than equally common others. A later analysis associated 15,000 to 20,000 TCR beta sequences with HLA alleles at a 0.05 false discovery rate.

The CDR3 is 13 amino acids. Germline values: CDR1 SNHLY, CDR2 FYNNEI. The PCR employed 60 Vbeta primers together with 13 Jbeta primers. The protocol was immunoSEQ multiplex PCR, while the TCRdb copy is restricted to in-frame clones and leaves out a portion. Here the sample spans 100,000 to 150,000 clones, about 10% being singletons. Though probably carrying unrecorded immune exposures, donors were nominally healthy at sampling. This clone was found a few times. The antigen is unknown. At one end the junction does not follow the germline gene, possibly because of a read error. The chain uses TRBV2 and TRBJ2-4; D unclear. This TCR came from a woman under 30 in good health and CMV-seropositive. The source material was PBMCs. The CDR3 region has the DNA TGTGCCAGCAGTGAAGCGTTATCTACACCCCGGGACTTC. It yields the protein CASSEALSTPRDF.